This T cell receptor (beta chain) was found in a study of shared clonotypes between healthy human individuals. Germline CDR1 is SGHVS and CDR2 is FQNEAQ. The length of the CDR3 is 12 residues. V lost 2 bases to trimming and J lost 8 bases, with 9 bases between them. About this clone itself: What it binds is not known.

Using immunoSEQ multiplex PCR, the repertoire was profiled, and TCRdb retains in-frame clones only, with some absent. The data show about 2,100,000 clones, more than 85% seen once. Findings of the study overall: Of the naive CD4 clonotypes, 4% to 5% were shared across four donors.

Terminally differentiated effector memory CD45RA+ cells were left out of the naive CD8 fraction, which was CD45RO-negative and positively selected for CCR7. The donors were all Caucasian adults (living in Nashville, Tennessee). The J gene is TRBJ1-1, the V gene TRBV7-8; D may be TRBD1 (6 bases). This receptor was obtained from a man aged 18 to 29 in good health. Some clones in this sample may be carry-over from other donors' samples. Sequencing used naive CD8+ T cells from PBMCs. CDR3 nucleotide sequence: TGTGCCAGCAGCTTAACCGGGACAGAAGCTTTCTTT. As protein: CASSLTGTEAFF. The full variable domain, completed using reference TRBV7-8 and TRBJ1-1, is GAGVSQSPRYKVAKRGQDVALRCDPISGHVSLFWYQQALGQGPEFLTYFQNEAQLDKSGLPSDRFFAERPEGSVSTLKIQRTQQEDSAVYLCASSLTGTEAFFGQGTRLTVV.